The sequence of this T cell receptor beta chain was determined in a study of T cell changes during pregnancy in multiple sclerosis. Using immunoSEQ multiplex PCR, the repertoire was profiled, and TCRdb retains in-frame clones only, with some absent. In the table there are over 60,000 clones, roughly nine tenths of which are singletons. The input for sequencing was peripheral blood, taken in the third trimester of pregnancy. The sequence derives from a female donor in good health, enrolled as a control in a pregnancy study.

CDR3 nucleotides: TGTGCCAGCAGCGGACGATCAGGGGTGAGCAATCAGCCCCAGCATTTT. Protein product: CASSGRSGVSNQPQHF. V is TRBV2 and J is TRBJ1-5; a possible D gene is TRBD1 (6 bases). V lost 6 bases, J lost 1 base, and 16 bases lay in between. Germline loops: CDR1 SNHLY, CDR2 FYNNEI. CDR3 length: 16 amino acids.